Listed below are T cell receptor beta chains from one sample, sequenced in a study of PD-1 blockade in classical Hodgkin lymphoma. Clones were sequenced by immunoSEQ multiplex PCR, and TCRdb holds only the in-frame ones, with some missing. This table has about 13,000 clones, less than 90% appearing once. Specimen: peripheral blood mononuclear cells (PBMCs), collected at baseline. Source of these receptors: a human donor with classical Hodgkin lymphoma. The CDR3 runs from the conserved cysteine through the conserved F or W. Each record gives: CDR3 length, clone size, J gene, V gene, D gene, CDR3 DNA, CDR3 protein. The D gene is left open where the match is weak. Clone size is given for some rows only: seen once, a few or many times, or a class if the clone is expanded.

len: 16; abundance: few; j_gene: TRBJ1-5; v_gene: TRBV7-2; d_gene: NA; CDR3nt: TGTGCCAGCAGCTTAACTAGGGGTCTGAGCAATCAGCCCCAGCATTTT; CDR3aa: CASSLTRGLSNQPQHF
len: 16; abundance: NA; j_gene: TRBJ2-1; v_gene: TRBV5-1; d_gene: TRBD2; CDR3nt: TGCGCCAGTCACCCCAGCGGGGGCCGCTCCTACAATGAGCAGTTCTTC; CDR3aa: CASHPSGGRSYNEQFF
len: 15; abundance: NA; j_gene: TRBJ1-3; v_gene: TRBV6-1; d_gene: TRBD1; CDR3nt: TGTGCCAGCAGTGAGATGACAGGGCCTGGAAACACCATATATTTT; CDR3aa: CASSEMTGPGNTIYF
len: 15; abundance: few; j_gene: TRBJ2-3; v_gene: TRBV6-5; d_gene: NA; CDR3nt: TGTGCCAGCAGTTACTCGAGTAAGGGGTCGGATACGCAGTATTTT; CDR3aa: CASSYSSKGSDTQYF
len: 17; abundance: NA; j_gene: TRBJ1-2; v_gene: TRBV25-1; d_gene: NA; CDR3nt: TGTGCCAGCAGTGAATTAATAGAGGTCGGTTCGGGCTATGGCTACACCTTC; CDR3aa: CASSELIEVGSGYGYTF
len: 15; abundance: NA; j_gene: TRBJ2-5; v_gene: TRBV9; d_gene: NA; CDR3nt: TGTGCCAGCAGCGTAGCGGCGGGTTGGGGAGAGACCCAGTACTTC; CDR3aa: CASSVAAGWGETQYF
len: 15; abundance: NA; j_gene: TRBJ2-3; v_gene: TRBV5-1; d_gene: TRBD1; CDR3nt: TGCGCCAGCAGCCCCCGACAGGGATTCACAGATACGCAGTATTTT; CDR3aa: CASSPRQGFTDTQYF
len: 13; abundance: NA; j_gene: TRBJ2-7; v_gene: TRBV6-5; d_gene: NA; CDR3nt: TGTGCCAGCAGACGCGGGTCCTCCTACGAGCAGTACTTC; CDR3aa: CASRRGSSYEQYF
len: 15; abundance: NA; j_gene: TRBJ1-1; v_gene: TRBV19; d_gene: NA; CDR3nt: TGTGCCAGTAGTATAGCACTGGCCCGTTTCACTGAAGCTTTCTTT; CDR3aa: CASSIALARFTEAFF
len: 14; abundance: NA; j_gene: TRBJ1-5; v_gene: TRBV9; d_gene: NA; CDR3nt: TGTGCCAGCAGCGTAAAGGACGGCGGAGGGCCCCAGCATTTT; CDR3aa: CASSVKDGGGPQHF
len: 13; abundance: NA; j_gene: TRBJ2-3; v_gene: TRBV7-9; d_gene: NA; CDR3nt: TGTGCCAGCAGCCCTACGTCGCCGAATACGCAGTATTTT; CDR3aa: CASSPTSPNTQYF
len: 14; abundance: NA; j_gene: TRBJ2-1; v_gene: TRBV6-5; d_gene: NA; CDR3nt: TGTGCCAGCAGTTACTCCATGGGAGTGGGTGAGCAGTTCTTC; CDR3aa: CASSYSMGVGEQFF
len: 15; abundance: NA; j_gene: TRBJ1-4; v_gene: TRBV6-6; d_gene: TRBD1; CDR3nt: TGTGCCAGCAGTCCACACGGGACAGGGTTGCGAAAACTGTTTTTT; CDR3aa: CASSPHGTGLRKLFF
len: 14; abundance: NA; j_gene: TRBJ2-2; v_gene: TRBV7-2; d_gene: NA; CDR3nt: TGTGCCAGCAGCTTCCAGCCCCGAGGCGGGGAGCTGTTTTTT; CDR3aa: CASSFQPRGGELFF
len: 12; abundance: few; j_gene: TRBJ1-3; v_gene: TRBV6-5; d_gene: NA; CDR3nt: TGTGCCAGCAGAAAGGACAGAAACACCATATATTTT; CDR3aa: CASRKDRNTIYF
len: 16; abundance: once; j_gene: TRBJ1-1; v_gene: TRBV9; d_gene: TRBD1; CDR3nt: TGTGCCAGCAGCTCAGGGACAGGGGGCTCGAACACTGAAGCTTTCTTT; CDR3aa: CASSSGTGGSNTEAFF
len: 12; abundance: NA; j_gene: TRBJ2-3; v_gene: TRBV7-9; d_gene: NA; CDR3nt: TGTGCCAGCAGCCATTTCACAGATACGCAGTATTTT; CDR3aa: CASSHFTDTQYF
len: 14; abundance: few; j_gene: TRBJ1-2; v_gene: TRBV28; d_gene: NA; CDR3nt: TGTGCCAGCACCCTAGGAGGGGCGAACTATGGCTACACCTTC; CDR3aa: CASTLGGANYGYTF
len: 14; abundance: once; j_gene: TRBJ1-1; v_gene: TRBV5-4; d_gene: NA; CDR3nt: TGTGCCAACAGTTTAGGAGGGGCGAACACTGAAGCTTTCTTT; CDR3aa: CANSLGGANTEAFF
len: 14; abundance: NA; j_gene: TRBJ2-1; v_gene: TRBV18; d_gene: NA; CDR3nt: TGTGCCAGCTCACCACTCGCGACGGGCAATGAGCAGTTCTTC; CDR3aa: CASSPLATGNEQFF
len: 13; abundance: NA; j_gene: TRBJ2-1; v_gene: TRBV11-3; d_gene: TRBD1; CDR3nt: TGTGCCAGCGGGTCCGACAGGGTTATTGAGCAGTTCTTC; CDR3aa: CASGSDRVIEQFF
len: 14; abundance: NA; j_gene: TRBJ1-6; v_gene: TRBV27; d_gene: NA; CDR3nt: TGTGCCAGCAGTTTAATCAGCCCCAATTCACCCCTCCACTTT; CDR3aa: CASSLISPNSPLHF
len: 14; abundance: NA; j_gene: TRBJ2-5; v_gene: TRBV7-8; d_gene: NA; CDR3nt: TGTGCCAGCAGCTTGGGGAGTATTGGGGAGACCCAGTACTTC; CDR3aa: CASSLGSIGETQYF
len: 16; abundance: NA; j_gene: TRBJ1-5; v_gene: TRBV7-9; d_gene: TRBD1; CDR3nt: TGTGCCAGCAGCTCCGATACAGGGGGAATTAATCAGCCCCAGCATTTT; CDR3aa: CASSSDTGGINQPQHF
len: 14; abundance: NA; j_gene: TRBJ1-1; v_gene: TRBV10-3; d_gene: NA; CDR3nt: TGTGCCATCAGGAAACAGGTCACTGCTGCTGAAGCTTTCTTT; CDR3aa: CAIRKQVTAAEAFF
len: 11; abundance: NA; j_gene: TRBJ1-1; v_gene: TRBV2; d_gene: NA; CDR3nt: TGTGCCAGCAGTGTACTATATGAAGCTTTCTTT; CDR3aa: CASSVLYEAFF
len: 12; abundance: NA; j_gene: TRBJ2-7; v_gene: TRBV7-2; d_gene: NA; CDR3nt: TGTGCCAGCAGCTTTGTTTCCTACGAGCAGTACTTC; CDR3aa: CASSFVSYEQYF